This TCR beta chain originates from a study of identical twins. Concerning this clonotype itself: The antigen is not known.

MiXCR, applied by TCRdb to the 5' RACE reads, yields one record per CDR3 protein. The sample contains 500,000 or so distinct CDR3 sequences, around 20% of which appear only once. Study observations and caveats: There were fewer insertions in abundant cord blood beta clonotypes, but memory repertoires showed no such pattern.

The same data also contributed to another study, on T cells expressing NK-cell markers. That investigation notes: Sequencing of TCR beta repertoires drew on sorted CD3+CD56+NKG2C+, CD3+CD56+NKG2C- and CD3+CD56-NKG2C+ T cells. The same clonotypes also predominated in the CD3+CD56-NKG2C+ fraction of several donors. What remained unclear was the HCMV specificity of expanded NKG2C+ T cell clones.

The source is a woman younger than 35 in good health. Sequencing input: CD4+ T cells sorted from blood.

This CDR3 reads CASSLQQGMNTEAFF. The DNA of the CDR3 is TGTGCCAGCAGCTTACAACAGGGCATGAACACTGAAGCTTTCTTT. The rearrangement links TRBV7-2 to TRBJ1-1, with D perhaps matching TRBD1 (6 bases). The CDR3 has 15 amino acids. Trimming stripped 2 bases from V and 0 bases from J, with 10 bases between. Germline lookup yields CDR1 SGHTA and CDR2 FQGNSA.